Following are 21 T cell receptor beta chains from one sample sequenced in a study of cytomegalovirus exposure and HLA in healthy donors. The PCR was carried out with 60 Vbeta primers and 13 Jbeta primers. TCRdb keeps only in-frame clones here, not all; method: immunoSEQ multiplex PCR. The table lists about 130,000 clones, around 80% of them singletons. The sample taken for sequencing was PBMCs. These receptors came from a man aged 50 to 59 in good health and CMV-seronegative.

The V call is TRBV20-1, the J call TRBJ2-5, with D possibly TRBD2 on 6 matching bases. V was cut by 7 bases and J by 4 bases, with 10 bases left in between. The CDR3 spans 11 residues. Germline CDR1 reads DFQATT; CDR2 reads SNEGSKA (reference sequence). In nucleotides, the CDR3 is TGCAGTGTGGAGGAGGGAGAGACCCAGTACTTC. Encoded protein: CSVEEGETQYF.

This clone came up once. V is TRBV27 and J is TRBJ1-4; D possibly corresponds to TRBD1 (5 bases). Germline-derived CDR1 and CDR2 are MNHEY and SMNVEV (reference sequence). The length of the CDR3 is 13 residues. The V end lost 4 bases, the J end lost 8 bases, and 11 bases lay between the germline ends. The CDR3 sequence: CASSSFRAEKLFF. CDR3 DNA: TGTGCCAGCAGTTCGTTCAGGGCCGAAAAACTGTTTTTT.

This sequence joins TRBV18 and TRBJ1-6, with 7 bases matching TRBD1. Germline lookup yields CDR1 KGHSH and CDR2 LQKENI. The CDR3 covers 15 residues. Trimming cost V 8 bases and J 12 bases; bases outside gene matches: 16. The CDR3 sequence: CASGSVGQGVLPLHF. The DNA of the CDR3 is TGTGCCAGCGGATCCGTGGGGCAGGGGGTTTTACCCCTCCACTTT.

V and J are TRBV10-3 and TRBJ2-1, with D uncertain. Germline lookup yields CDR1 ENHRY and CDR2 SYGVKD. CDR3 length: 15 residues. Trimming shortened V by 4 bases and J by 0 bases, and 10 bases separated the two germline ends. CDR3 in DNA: TGTGCCATCAGTGGTCAGAAAAGCTCCTACAATGAGCAGTTCTTC. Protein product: CAISGQKSSYNEQFF.

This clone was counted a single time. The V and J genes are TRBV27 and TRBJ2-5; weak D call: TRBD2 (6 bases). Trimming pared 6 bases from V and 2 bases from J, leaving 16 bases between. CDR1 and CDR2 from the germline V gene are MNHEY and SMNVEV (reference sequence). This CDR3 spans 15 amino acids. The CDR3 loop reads CASRSKGGWQETQYF. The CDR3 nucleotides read TGTGCCAGCAGATCTAAGGGAGGTTGGCAAGAGACCCAGTACTTC.

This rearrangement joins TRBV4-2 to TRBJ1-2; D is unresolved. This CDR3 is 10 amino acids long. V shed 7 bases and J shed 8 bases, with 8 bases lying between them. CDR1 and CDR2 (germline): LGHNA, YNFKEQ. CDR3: CASTHQGYTF. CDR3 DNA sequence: TGTGCCAGCACCCACCAGGGCTACACCTTC.

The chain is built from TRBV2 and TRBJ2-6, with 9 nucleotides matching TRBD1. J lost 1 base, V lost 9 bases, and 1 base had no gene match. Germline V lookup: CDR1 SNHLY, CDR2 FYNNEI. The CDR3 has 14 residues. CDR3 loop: CASDRGSGANVLTF. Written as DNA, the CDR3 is TGTGCCAGTGACAGGGGGTCTGGGGCCAACGTCCTGACTTTC.

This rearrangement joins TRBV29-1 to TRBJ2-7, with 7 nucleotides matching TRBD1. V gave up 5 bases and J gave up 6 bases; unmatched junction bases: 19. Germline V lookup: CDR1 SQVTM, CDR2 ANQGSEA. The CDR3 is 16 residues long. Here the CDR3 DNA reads TGCAGCGTTTCAATAATGATGACAGGGAGCGGAGGCGAGCAGTACTTC. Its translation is CSVSIMMTGSGGEQYF.

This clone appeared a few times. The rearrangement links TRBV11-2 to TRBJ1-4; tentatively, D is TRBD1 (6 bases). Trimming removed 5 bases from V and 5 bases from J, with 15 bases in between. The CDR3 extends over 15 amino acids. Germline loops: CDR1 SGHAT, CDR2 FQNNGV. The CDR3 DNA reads TGTGCCAGCAGCCTGAGCACAGGGCTAAATGAAAAACTGTTTTTT. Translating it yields CASSLSTGLNEKLFF.

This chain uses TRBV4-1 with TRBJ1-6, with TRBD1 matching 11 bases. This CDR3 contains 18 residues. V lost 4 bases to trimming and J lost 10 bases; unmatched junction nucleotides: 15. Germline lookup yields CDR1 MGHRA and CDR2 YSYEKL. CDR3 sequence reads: CASSPYWTGGAWESPLHF. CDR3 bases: TGCGCCAGCAGCCCCTACTGGACAGGGGGCGCCTGGGAATCACCCCTCCACTTT.

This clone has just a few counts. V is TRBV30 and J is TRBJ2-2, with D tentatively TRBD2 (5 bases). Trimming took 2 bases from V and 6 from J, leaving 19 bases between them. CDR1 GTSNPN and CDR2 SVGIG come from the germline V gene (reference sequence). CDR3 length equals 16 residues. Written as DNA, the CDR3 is TGTGCCTGGAGTCTACAGTCCAGGAGGTGGGCCGGGGAGCTGTTTTTT. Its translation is CAWSLQSRRWAGELFF.

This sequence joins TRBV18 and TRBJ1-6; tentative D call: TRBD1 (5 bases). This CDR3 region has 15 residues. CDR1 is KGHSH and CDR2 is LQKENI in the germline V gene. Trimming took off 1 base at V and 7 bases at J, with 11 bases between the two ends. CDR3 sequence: CASSPLDSENSPLHF. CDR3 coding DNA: TGTGCCAGCTCACCACTCGACAGTGAGAATTCACCCCTCCACTTT.

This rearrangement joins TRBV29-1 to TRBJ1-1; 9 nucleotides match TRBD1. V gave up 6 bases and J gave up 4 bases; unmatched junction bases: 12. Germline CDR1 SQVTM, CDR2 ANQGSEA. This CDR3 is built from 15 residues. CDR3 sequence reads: CSVAGQGRVGTEAFF. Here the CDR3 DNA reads TGCAGCGTCGCCGGACAGGGGAGGGTGGGCACTGAAGCTTTCTTT.

The CDR3 loop reads CATSRELLARVYNEQFF. CDR3 coding DNA: TGTGCCACCAGCAGAGAGCTACTAGCGCGGGTTTACAATGAGCAGTTCTTC. The chain couples TRBV15 to TRBJ2-1, with 7 bases matching TRBD2. CDR3 length: 17 residues. V lost 0 bases and J lost 4; bases outside the gene matches: 9. Germline V gives CDR1 LNHNV, CDR2 YYDKDF (reference sequence).

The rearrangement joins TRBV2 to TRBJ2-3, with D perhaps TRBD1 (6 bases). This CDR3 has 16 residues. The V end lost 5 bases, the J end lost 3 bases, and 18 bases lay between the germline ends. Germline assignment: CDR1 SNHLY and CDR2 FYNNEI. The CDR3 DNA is TGTGCCAGCAGTAACCTGGGCAGGGGCCTTACAGATACGCAGTATTTT. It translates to CASSNLGRGLTDTQYF.

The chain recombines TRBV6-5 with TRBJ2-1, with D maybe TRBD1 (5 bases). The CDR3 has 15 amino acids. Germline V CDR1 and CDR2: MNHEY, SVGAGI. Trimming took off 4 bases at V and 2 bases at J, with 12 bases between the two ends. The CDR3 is CASSSFRDPYNEQFF. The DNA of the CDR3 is TGTGCCAGCAGTTCGTTCAGGGATCCCTACAATGAGCAGTTCTTC.

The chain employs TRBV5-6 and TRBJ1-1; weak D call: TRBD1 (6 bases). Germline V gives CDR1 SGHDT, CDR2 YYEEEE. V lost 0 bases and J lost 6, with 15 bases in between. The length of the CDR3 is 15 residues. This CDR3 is CASSLVGRGRSEAFF. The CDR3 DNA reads TGTGCCAGCAGCTTGGTGGGCAGGGGACGGTCTGAAGCTTTCTTT.

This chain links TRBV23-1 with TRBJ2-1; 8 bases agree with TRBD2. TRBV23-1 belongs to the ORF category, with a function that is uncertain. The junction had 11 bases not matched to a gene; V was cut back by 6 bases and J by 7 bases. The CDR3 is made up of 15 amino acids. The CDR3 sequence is CASSPPGGARNEQFF. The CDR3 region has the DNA TGCGCCAGCAGCCCCCCCGGGGGGGCGAGGAATGAGCAGTTCTTC.

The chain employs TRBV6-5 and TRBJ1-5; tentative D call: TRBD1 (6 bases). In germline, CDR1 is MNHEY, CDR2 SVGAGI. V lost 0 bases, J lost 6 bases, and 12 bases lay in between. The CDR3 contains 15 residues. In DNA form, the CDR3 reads TGTGCCAGCAGTTACTCGGCAGGGGAGGGTCAGCCCCAGCATTTT. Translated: CASSYSAGEGQPQHF.

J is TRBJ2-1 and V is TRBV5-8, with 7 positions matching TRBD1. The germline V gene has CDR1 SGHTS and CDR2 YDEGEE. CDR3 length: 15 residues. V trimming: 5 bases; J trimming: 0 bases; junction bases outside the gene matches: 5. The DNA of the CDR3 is TGTGCCAGCAGGTATGACAGGGCCTCCTACAATGAGCAGTTCTTC. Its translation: CASRYDRASYNEQFF.

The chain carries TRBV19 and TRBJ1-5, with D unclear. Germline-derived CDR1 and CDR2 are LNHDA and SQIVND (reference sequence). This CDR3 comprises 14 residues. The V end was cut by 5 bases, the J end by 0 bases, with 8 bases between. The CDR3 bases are TGTGCCAGTAGTCTAGGCGGTAGCAATCAGCCCCAGCATTTT. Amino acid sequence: CASSLGGSNQPQHF.